The 18 T cell receptor beta chains below were found in one sample sequenced in a study of early T cells in non-severe SARS-CoV-2 infection. TCRdb processed the 5' RACE reads anew with MiXCR; each CDR3 protein has one entry. This table has 74,000 or so distinct CDR3 sequences, 11% appearing once. What was sequenced was whole blood. The receptors shown here come from an adult who was a healthcare worker with PCR-confirmed SARS-CoV-2 infection or an uninfected control (not recorded which).

The table lists this clonotype with many counts. This chain joins TRBV5-4 and TRBJ2-7; D is possibly TRBD1 (6 bases). Per the germline V gene, CDR1 is SGHNT and CDR2 is YYREEE (reference sequence). The ends were cut back, 3 bases at V and 0 bases at J, with 10 bases in the middle. CDR3 length: 14 amino acids. In nucleotides, the CDR3 is TGTGCCAGCAGCTCTAGGACAGACTCCTACGAGCAGTACTTC. Translated, it gives CASSSRTDSYEQYF.

This clonotype occurred many times. This chain links TRBV5-1 with TRBJ1-1; a possible D gene is TRBD1 (6 bases). Germline lookup yields CDR1 SGHRS and CDR2 YFSETQ. The CDR3 covers 17 residues. V lost 0 bases, J lost 1 base, and 16 bases lay in between. CDR3: CASSLVGALTSNTEAFF. The DNA for the CDR3 is TGCGCCAGCAGCTTGGTGGGGGCTCTCACCTCGAACACTGAAGCTTTCTTT.

This clonotype was detected ten times or more. V is TRBV9 and J is TRBJ2-5; D perhaps matches TRBD2 (5 bases). The CDR3 sequence is 13 residues long. Trimming left V 0 bases short and J 5 bases short, with 8 bases between. The germline V gene encodes CDR1 SGDLS and CDR2 YYNGEE. CDR3 nucleotides: TGTGCCAGCAGCGTAGCTCCGGGGGAGACCCAGTACTTC. Amino acid sequence: CASSVAPGETQYF.

At least ten counts were recorded for this clonotype. V and J are TRBV12-3 or TRBV12-4 and TRBJ2-1; the D gene is possibly TRBD2 (5 bases). The V end lost 3 bases, the J end lost 12 bases, and 18 bases lay between the germline ends. The CDR3 totals 14 residues. The chain's CDR3 is CASSFFPRGSVQFF. DNA for the CDR3: TGTGCCAGCAGTTTTTTCCCACGAGGGTCTGTGCAGTTCTTC.

Only a few counts were recorded for this clonotype. The V gene is TRBV3-1, the J gene TRBJ2-3; possible D gene TRBD2, 6 bases. CDR3 length: 16 residues. The V end was cut by 2 bases, the J end by 6 bases, with 18 bases between. Looked up from germline, CDR1 is LGHDT and CDR2 is YNNKEL (reference sequence). The CDR3 DNA sequence: TGTGCCAGCAGCCAACTGCCCGGGACTTCAGGTGATACGCAGTATTTT. Its protein is CASSQLPGTSGDTQYF.

This clonotype appeared many times. This sequence joins TRBV19 and TRBJ2-1; D unresolved. The CDR3 is made up of 13 amino acids. Per germline, CDR1 LNHDA and CDR2 SQIVND (reference sequence). V lost 7 bases and J lost 7, with 14 bases in between. CDR3 sequence: CASKVAGGNEQFF. CDR3 DNA sequence: TGTGCCAGTAAGGTTGCCGGTGGGAATGAGCAGTTCTTC.

There are many counts of this clonotype. The chain recombines TRBV7-6 with TRBJ2-1; TRBD2 matches at 15 bases. This CDR3 has 15 residues. V gave up 5 bases and J gave up 8 bases; unmatched junction bases: 4. Germline V CDR1 and CDR2: SGHVS, FNYEAQ. CDR3 residues: CASSGLAGGRDEQFF. The CDR3 bases are TGTGCCAGCAGCGGACTAGCGGGAGGGCGGGATGAGCAGTTCTTC.

This clonotype was counted many times. This chain links TRBV28 with TRBJ1-6; D is undetermined. V was clipped by 7 bases and J by 0 bases, with 19 bases between them. Germline V gene lookup returns CDR1 MDHEN and CDR2 SYDVKM. This CDR3 is 18 amino acids long. In nucleotides, the CDR3 is TGTGCCAGCACCCGAATGAAGGCCTTGAGCTCCTATAATTCACCCCTCCACTTT. It codes for CASTRMKALSSYNSPLHF.

This clonotype occurred a few times. The rearrangement joins TRBV5-1 to TRBJ2-3; 12 bases align to TRBD2. Germline CDR1 and CDR2: SGHRS and YFSETQ. The CDR3 sequence is 15 residues long. J gave up 5 bases and V 10 bases, and 11 bases lay outside the gene matches. CDR3 residues: CAGGRTGLAGDTQYF. CDR3 sequence (DNA): TGCGCCGGAGGACGCACGGGACTAGCGGGAGATACGCAGTATTTT.

The sample holds a few counts of this clonotype. The genes are TRBV20-1 and TRBJ2-7, with D unresolved. Germline V lookup: CDR1 DFQATT, CDR2 SNEGSKA (reference sequence). Trimming took 4 bases from V and 1 from J, leaving 8 bases between them. The CDR3 covers 12 residues. Here the CDR3 DNA reads TGCAGTGCTAAACGGCAGTCCTACGAGCAGTACTTC. Translation: CSAKRQSYEQYF.

This chain joins TRBV6-1 and TRBJ1-5; D unresolved. The germline V and J ends were trimmed by 2 bases and 6 bases, with 8 bases remaining between them. Germline values: CDR1 MNHNS, CDR2 SASEGT. This CDR3 has 13 amino acids. DNA of the CDR3: TGTGCCAGCAGTGAAATCCGCCTTCAGCCCCAGCATTTT. Translated, it gives CASSEIRLQPQHF.

In its sample, this clonotype was seen many times. The chain employs TRBV20-1 and TRBJ1-2; the D gene is possibly TRBD1 (6 bases). V lost 0 bases, J lost 4 bases, and 9 bases lay in between. CDR1 DFQATT and CDR2 SNEGSKA come from the germline V gene (reference sequence). This CDR3 region has 13 residues. This CDR3 is CSARDGQTYGYTF. In DNA form, the CDR3 reads TGCAGTGCTAGAGATGGACAGACCTATGGCTACACCTTC.

This clonotype has at least ten counts. The chain joins TRBV4-2 to TRBJ2-7; 12 bases match TRBD1. The length of the CDR3 is 15 residues. Germline CDR1 reads LGHNA; CDR2 reads YNFKEQ. Trimming at V came to 2 bases and at J to 7 bases, leaving 6 bases not matched to a gene. Written as DNA, the CDR3 is TGTGCCAGCAGCCAATCGGGACAGGGGGCGCAAGAGCAGTACTTC. This gives the protein CASSQSGQGAQEQYF.

The table lists this clonotype with many counts. The genes are TRBV12-3 or TRBV12-4 and TRBJ1-6, with a possible D match to TRBD1 (6 bases). Trimming took 4 bases from V and 6 from J, leaving 7 bases between them. The CDR3 is 13 residues long. CDR3 region: CASSWTANSPLHF. The DNA for the CDR3 is TGTGCCAGCAGTTGGACAGCTAATTCACCCCTCCACTTT.

This clonotype was seen at least ten times. The gene calls are TRBV10-3 and TRBJ2-1, with D unresolved. This CDR3 is 15 amino acids long. V was shortened by 6 bases and J by 8 bases, with 20 bases between the two germline ends. The germline V gene encodes CDR1 ENHRY and CDR2 SYGVKD. The chain's CDR3 is CAISRTSAPRDEQFF. Written as DNA, the CDR3 is TGTGCCATCAGCCGAACTTCGGCCCCCCGGGATGAGCAGTTCTTC.

The chain employs TRBV20-1 and TRBJ2-3; 8 nucleotides align to TRBD2. Germline V gene data show CDR1 as DFQATT and CDR2 as SNEGSKA (reference sequence). The CDR3 contains 15 residues. With 6 bases clipped from V and 2 bases from J, the junction kept 10 bases outside the gene matches. CDR3 protein: CSAAPGTRTTDTQYF. The CDR3 DNA follows: TGCAGTGCGGCACCCGGGACTAGGACCACAGATACGCAGTATTTT.

Many counts were recorded for this clonotype. The chain recombines TRBV9 with TRBJ2-1; 11 bases fit TRBD2. V was pared by 4 bases and J by 10 bases, with 13 bases of the junction left unmatched. From germline, CDR1 is SGDLS and CDR2 YYNGEE. The CDR3 is made up of 16 amino acids. The CDR3 DNA reads TGTGCCAGCAGCTCCCGGACTAGCGGGTCTCTACAGGAGCAGTTCTTC. Its protein is CASSSRTSGSLQEQFF.

This clonotype has at least ten counts. The rearrangement links TRBV20-1 to TRBJ2-5; 10 bases match TRBD2. Trimming cost V 4 bases and J 4 bases; bases outside gene matches: 12. The germline V gene has CDR1 DFQATT and CDR2 SNEGSKA (reference sequence). The CDR3 totals 16 residues. The CDR3 DNA reads TGCAGTGCTACCCTCCTCAGCGGGGGGGCCCCAGAGACCCAGTACTTC. This translates into CSATLLSGGAPETQYF.